Listed below are T cell receptor beta chains from one sample, sequenced in a study of cytomegalovirus exposure and HLA in healthy donors. Clones were sequenced by immunoSEQ multiplex PCR, and TCRdb holds only the in-frame ones, with some missing. The table records approximately 150,000 clones, around 80% of them present only once. Sequencing used PBMCs. These receptors were obtained from a woman aged 25 to 45 in good health and CMV-seropositive. Each CDR3 is given with its conserved first and last residue. D genes are given only for firm matches. Clone size is shown for a subset of rows, as once, few, many or a class of expanded clone.

TRBV10-3	-	-	TRBJ2-5	CAIGSPQGQETQYF	TGTGCCATCGGAAGCCCCCAGGGTCAAGAGACCCAGTACTTC
TRBV6-5	-	-	TRBJ1-1	CASSEAGGSEAFF	TGTGCCAGCAGTGAAGCGGGGGGTTCTGAAGCTTTCTTT
TRBV14	-	-	TRBJ2-1	CASSLNGAPGNEQFF	TGTGCCAGCAGCCTAAATGGGGCGCCTGGGAATGAGCAGTTCTTC
TRBV9	-	-	TRBJ1-2	CASSASVYGYTF	TGTGCCAGCAGCGCTTCAGTTTATGGCTACACCTTC
TRBV6-5	-	-	TRBJ1-1	CASTETAGTEAFF	TGTGCCAGCACCGAGACTGCGGGCACTGAAGCTTTCTTT
TRBV5-5	TRBD1	few	TRBJ1-3	CASIRQGENTIYF	TGTGCCAGCATAAGACAGGGGGAAAACACCATATATTTT
TRBV19	TRBD1	-	TRBJ1-4	CASSIGDREGEKLFF	TGTGCCAGTAGTATCGGGGACAGGGAAGGAGAAAAACTGTTTTTT
TRBV5-4	TRBD1	-	TRBJ2-3	CASSLEAGGSTDTQYF	TGTGCCAGCAGCTTGGAAGCAGGGGGTTCCACAGATACGCAGTATTTT
TRBV7-7	TRBD1	-	TRBJ2-5	CASSLNFRDRQYF	TGTGCCAGCAGCTTAAATTTTCGGGACAGGCAGTACTTC
TRBV4-2	TRBD2	-	TRBJ2-1	CASSQDGWRGGYNEQFF	TGTGCCAGCAGCCAAGATGGGTGGCGGGGGGGCTACAATGAGCAGTTCTTC
TRBV4-3	-	-	TRBJ1-1	CASSREGQSSGAFF	TGCGCCAGCAGCCGGGAAGGACAGTCCTCAGGAGCTTTCTTT
TRBV7-9	-	-	TRBJ1-2	CASSSRAVRLSGYTF	TGTGCCAGCAGCTCGCGAGCCGTCAGACTAAGCGGCTACACCTTC
TRBV30	-	once	TRBJ2-5	CAWRDLRGLLYQETQYF	TGTGCCTGGAGGGACTTACGGGGACTTCTGTACCAAGAGACCCAGTACTTC
TRBV28	-	-	TRBJ2-7	CASSLLGRVEQYF	TGTGCCAGCAGTTTATTAGGCAGGGTTGAGCAGTACTTC
TRBV9	-	-	TRBJ1-2	CASSVDLAGGNGYTF	TGTGCCAGCAGCGTAGATTTGGCCGGGGGAAATGGCTACACCTTC
TRBV6-5	-	-	TRBJ2-4	CASSRVGGAKNIQYF	TGTGCCAGCAGCCGAGTCGGGGGAGCCAAAAACATTCAGTACTTC
TRBV6-1	TRBD1	-	TRBJ1-6	CASSEELQGGSPLHF	TGTGCCAGCAGTGAAGAGTTACAGGGGGGTTCACCCCTCCACTTT
TRBV5-1	TRBD1	-	TRBJ2-3	CASSFFGTGTDTQYF	TGCGCCAGCAGCTTCTTCGGGACAGGCACAGATACGCAGTATTTT
TRBV18	TRBD1	-	TRBJ2-2	CASSPEGQVYTGELFF	TGTGCCAGCTCACCAGAGGGACAGGTTTACACCGGGGAGCTGTTTTTT
TRBV10-1	-	-	TRBJ2-7	CASSVKQGGRINEQYF	TGCGCCAGCAGTGTCAAGCAGGGAGGTAGAATCAACGAGCAGTACTTC